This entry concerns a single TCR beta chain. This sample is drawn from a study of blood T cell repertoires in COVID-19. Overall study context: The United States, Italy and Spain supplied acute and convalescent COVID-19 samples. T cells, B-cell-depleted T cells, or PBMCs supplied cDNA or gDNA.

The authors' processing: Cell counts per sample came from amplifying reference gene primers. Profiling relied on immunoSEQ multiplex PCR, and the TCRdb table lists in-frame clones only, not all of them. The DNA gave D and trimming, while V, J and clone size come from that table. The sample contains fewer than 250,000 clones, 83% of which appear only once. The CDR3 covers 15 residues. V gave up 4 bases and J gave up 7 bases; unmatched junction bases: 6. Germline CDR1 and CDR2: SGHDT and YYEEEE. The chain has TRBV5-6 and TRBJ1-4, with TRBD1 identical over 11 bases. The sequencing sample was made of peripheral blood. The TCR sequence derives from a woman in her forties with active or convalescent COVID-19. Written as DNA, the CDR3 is TGTGCCAGCAGCGCTCCCGGGACAGGGGGTGAAAAACTGTTTTTT. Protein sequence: CASSAPGTGGEKLFF. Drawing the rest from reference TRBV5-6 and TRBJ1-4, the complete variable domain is DAGVTQSPTHLIKTRGQQVTLRCSPKSGHDTVSWYQQALGQGPQFIFQYYEEEERQRGNFPDRFSGHQFPNYSSELNVNALLLGDSALYLCASSAPGTGGEKLFFGSGTQLSVL.